One sample yielded the 15 T cell receptor beta chains listed below, sequenced in a study of cytomegalovirus exposure and HLA in healthy donors. The PCR was carried out with 60 Vbeta primers and 13 Jbeta primers. Sequenced by immunoSEQ multiplex PCR; TCRdb stores in-frame clones only, minus some. The profile shows roughly 150,000 clones, about four fifths of them singletons. Specimen: PBMCs. The receptors were gathered from a man in his fifties or sixties in good health and CMV-seropositive.

The chain has TRBV6-5 and TRBJ1-4; 10 positions agree with TRBD1. Germline loops: CDR1 MNHEY, CDR2 SVGAGI. V lost 2 bases, J lost 5 bases, and 5 bases stayed unmatched. The CDR3 has 16 amino acids. This chain's CDR3 is CASSYRTGQGNEKLFF. CDR3 sequence (DNA): TGTGCCAGCAGTTACCGCACGGGACAGGGGAATGAAAAACTGTTTTTT.

Regarding this clone: Different DNA sequences within this sample yield the same CDR3. The chain joins TRBV9 to TRBJ2-7, with 12 bases lining up with TRBD1. Germline assignment: CDR1 SGDLS and CDR2 YYNGEE. The CDR3 length is 14 residues. V shed 2 bases and J 4 bases; nucleotides not matched to a gene: 1. The DNA of the CDR3 is TGTGCCAGCAGCGTGGGACAGGGGGCATACGAGCAGTACTTC. Amino acids: CASSVGQGAYEQYF.

This clone has just one count. The rearrangement links TRBV19 to TRBJ2-7; 14 nucleotides match TRBD2. Germline-derived CDR1 and CDR2 are LNHDA and SQIVND (reference sequence). With 1 base clipped from V and 1 base from J, the junction kept 6 bases outside the gene matches. The CDR3 runs to 18 residues. The CDR3 DNA sequence: TGTGCCAGTAGTATAGGACTAGCGGGAGGGCGAAGTTCCTACGAGCAGTACTTC. Its protein product is CASSIGLAGGRSSYEQYF.

This clone has only one observation. Different DNA sequences within this sample yield the same CDR3. V usage is TRBV19 and J usage is TRBJ2-5; D might be TRBD2 (6 bases). This CDR3 has 13 residues. Trimming removed 3 bases at V and 5 bases at J, with 10 bases between. Germline CDR1 LNHDA, CDR2 SQIVND (reference sequence). The chain's CDR3 is CASSIGRGETQYF. The CDR3 DNA reads as TGTGCCAGTAGTATCGGACGGGGGGAGACCCAGTACTTC.

As regards this clone: Within the sample, other DNA sequences also encode this same CDR3. The chain uses TRBV7-2 and TRBJ2-7; D not resolved. The germline V gene has CDR1 SGHTA and CDR2 FQGNSA. The CDR3 runs to 14 residues. Trimming shortened V by 5 bases and J by 0 bases, and 11 bases separated the two germline ends. CDR3 residues: CASSLGVYSYEQYF. DNA of the CDR3: TGTGCCAGCAGCCTAGGTGTGTACTCCTACGAGCAGTACTTC. The full variable domain, with the rest looked up from reference TRBV7-2 and TRBJ2-7, is GAGVSQSPSNKVTEKGKDVELRCDPISGHTALYWYRQSLGQGLEFLIYFQGNSAPDKSGLPSDRFSAERTGGSVSTLTIQRTQQEDSAVYLCASSLGVYSYEQYFGPGTRLTVT.

The CDR3 DNA follows: TGTGCCACCCCCCAGACAGGGATTCCCTACGAGCAGTACTTC. As protein: CATPQTGIPYEQYF. This chain uses TRBV28 with TRBJ2-7, with 7 bases matching TRBD1. Per germline, CDR1 MDHEN and CDR2 SYDVKM. The length of the CDR3 is 14 residues. Losses at the gene ends were 10 bases for V and 2 bases for J; bases not matched to a gene: 11.

The chain is built from TRBV10-2 and TRBJ2-1; 14 bases match TRBD2. CDR3 length: 19 residues. J was trimmed by 0 bases and V by 8 bases; bases with no gene match: 12. Looked up from germline, CDR1 is WSHSY and CDR2 is SAAADI. The CDR3 coding sequence is TGCGCCAGCCGGAGGACTAGCGGGGGGACACTGAGCTCCTACAATGAGCAGTTCTTC. Its protein product is CASRRTSGGTLSSYNEQFF.

The J gene is TRBJ2-7, the V gene TRBV5-1; 7 nucleotides line up with TRBD1. V was pared by 4 bases and J by 2 bases, with 6 bases of the junction left unmatched. The CDR3 contains 14 residues. CDR1 is SGHRS, CDR2 YFSETQ, per germline. CDR3: CASSARDSPYEQYF. CDR3 in DNA: TGCGCCAGCAGCGCTCGGGACAGTCCCTACGAGCAGTACTTC.

This clone has only one observation. This chain uses TRBV5-1 with TRBJ2-4, with 8 bases lining up with TRBD2. The CDR3 covers 14 residues. CDR1 is SGHRS, CDR2 YFSETQ, per germline. Losses at the gene ends were 7 bases for V and 9 bases for J; bases not matched to a gene: 12. CDR3 nucleotide sequence: TGCGCCAGCGGGGAGGTAGCGGGGAATGGCATTCAGTACTTC. As protein: CASGEVAGNGIQYF.

This sequence joins TRBV6-1 and TRBJ1-4; 7 positions match TRBD1. J gave up 8 bases and V 4 bases, and 4 bases lay outside the gene matches. The CDR3 is 13 amino acids. CDR1 is MNHNS, CDR2 SASEGT, per germline. The CDR3 DNA follows: TGTGCCAGCAGTGGGGCCAGGGGGGAAAAACTGTTTTTT. Protein sequence: CASSGARGEKLFF.

This clone appeared once. This chain links TRBV27 with TRBJ1-6; possible D gene TRBD1, 5 bases. This CDR3 is built from 15 residues. The germline V gene has CDR1 MNHEY and CDR2 SMNVEV (reference sequence). Trimming left V 6 bases short and J 9 bases short, with 18 bases between. CDR3 nucleotides: TGTGCCAGCAGCCTCTTGGGTGGGGGAGGTTCACCCCTCCACTTT. This encodes CASSLLGGGGSPLHF.

In DNA, the CDR3 is TGTGCCAGCTCACAACTGTTTGGCGTTCTCGACCCCGGGCGGGGGAACACCGGGGAGCTGTTTTTT. Amino acids: CASSQLFGVLDPGRGNTGELFF. This chain uses TRBV18 with TRBJ2-2, with D perhaps TRBD2 (6 bases). This CDR3 comprises 22 residues. Germline V gene lookup returns CDR1 KGHSH and CDR2 LQKENI. Trimming pared 4 bases from V and 1 base from J, leaving 31 bases between.

This chain links TRBV5-1 with TRBJ1-2, with 8 positions matching TRBD1. There are 16 residues in the CDR3. Germline-derived CDR1 and CDR2 are SGHRS and YFSETQ. Trimming cost V 0 bases and J 5 bases; bases outside gene matches: 9. As DNA, the CDR3 is TGCGCCAGCAGCTTGGACAGGGGGGGCGCCGGGTATGGCTACACCTTC. It encodes CASSLDRGGAGYGYTF.

The rearrangement joins TRBV28 to TRBJ1-2; D is undetermined. Trimming took off 6 bases at V and 4 bases at J, with 12 bases between the two ends. The CDR3 runs 13 residues. Per germline, CDR1 MDHEN and CDR2 SYDVKM. The CDR3 loop reads CASRSGISYGYTF. The CDR3 coding sequence is TGTGCCAGCAGGTCCGGGATCAGCTATGGCTACACCTTC.

The chain is built from TRBV13 and TRBJ2-1, with 9 bases that match TRBD2. This CDR3 is built from 14 residues. Unmatched junction bases numbered 7, after V lost 6 bases and J lost 7 bases. From germline, CDR1 is PRHDT and CDR2 FYEKMQ (reference sequence). The CDR3 region has the DNA TGTGCCAGCAGGGTTAGCGGGAGTTTGAATGAGCAGTTCTTC. It yields the protein CASRVSGSLNEQFF.